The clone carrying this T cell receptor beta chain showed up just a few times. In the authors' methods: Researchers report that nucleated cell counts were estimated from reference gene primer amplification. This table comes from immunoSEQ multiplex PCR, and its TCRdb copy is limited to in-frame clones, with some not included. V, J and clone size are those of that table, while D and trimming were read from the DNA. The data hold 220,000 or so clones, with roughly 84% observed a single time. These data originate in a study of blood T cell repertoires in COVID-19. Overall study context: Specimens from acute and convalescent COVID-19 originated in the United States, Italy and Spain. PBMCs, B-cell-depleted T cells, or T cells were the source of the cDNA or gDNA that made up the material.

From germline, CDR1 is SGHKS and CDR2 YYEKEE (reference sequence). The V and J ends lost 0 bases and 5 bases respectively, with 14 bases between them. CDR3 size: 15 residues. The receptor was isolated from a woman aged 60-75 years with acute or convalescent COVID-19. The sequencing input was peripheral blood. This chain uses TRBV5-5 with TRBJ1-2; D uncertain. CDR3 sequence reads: CASSLDEGELYGYTF. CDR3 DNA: TGTGCCAGCAGCTTGGATGAGGGAGAGCTTTATGGCTACACCTTC. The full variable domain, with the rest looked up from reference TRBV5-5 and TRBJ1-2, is DAGVTQSPTHLIKTRGQQVTLRCSPISGHKSVSWYQQVLGQGPQFIFQYYEKEERGRGNFPDRFSARQFPNYSSELNVNALLLGDSALYLCASSLDEGELYGYTFGSGTRLTVV.